This T cell receptor (beta chain) is from a study of radiotherapy plus CTLA-4 blockade in lung cancer. Study background: Objective responses arose in about 17% of patients, and roughly 31% experienced disease control. The study's findings and limits: In blood, TCR clones derived from the tumor expanded after radiotherapy plus ipilimumab. Best predicting response, reportedly, were early blood T cell clone dynamics, with interferon-beta.

The CDR3 covers 13 residues. Germline CDR1 reads GTSNPN; CDR2 reads SVGIG (reference sequence). V gave up 3 bases and J gave up 6 bases, with 14 bases separating them. On this clone: Its antigen is not known.

Some clones are missing from TCRdb's copy, which holds only in-frame ones; the method was immunoSEQ multiplex PCR. The sample contains 45,000 or so clones, roughly 76% of which appear only once. The study treated chemo-refractory metastatic non-small-cell lung cancer patients with focal radiation plus ipilimumab CTLA-4 blockade. This receptor was taken from a human donor with non-small cell lung cancer who had a complete response to radiotherapy plus ipilimumab. The sample was peripheral blood, taken from a patient treated with radiotherapy plus ipilimumab. This chain uses TRBV30 with TRBJ1-2; D possibly corresponds to TRBD1 (5 bases). The CDR3 sequence: CAWRGRGENGYTF. The CDR3 coding sequence is TGTGCCTGGAGAGGGCGGGGGGAGAATGGCTACACCTTC. Drawing the rest from reference TRBV30 and TRBJ1-2, the complete variable domain is SQTIHQWPATLVQPVGSPLSLECTVEGTSNPNLYWYRQAAGRGLQLLFYSVGIGQISSEVPQNLSASRPQDRQFILSSKKLLLSDSGFYLCAWRGRGENGYTFGSGTRLTVV.